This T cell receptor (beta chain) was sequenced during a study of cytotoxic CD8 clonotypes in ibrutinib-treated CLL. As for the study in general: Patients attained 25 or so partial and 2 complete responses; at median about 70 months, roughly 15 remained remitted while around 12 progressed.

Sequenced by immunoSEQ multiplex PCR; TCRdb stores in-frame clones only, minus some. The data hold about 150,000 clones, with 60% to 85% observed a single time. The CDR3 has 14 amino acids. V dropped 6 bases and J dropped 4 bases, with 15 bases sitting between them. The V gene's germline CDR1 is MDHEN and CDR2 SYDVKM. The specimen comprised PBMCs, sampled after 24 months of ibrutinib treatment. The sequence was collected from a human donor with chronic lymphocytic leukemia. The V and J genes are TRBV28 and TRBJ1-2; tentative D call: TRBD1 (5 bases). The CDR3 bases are TGTGCCAGCAGGCCTTCCCACGGGGCCTATGGCTACACCTTC. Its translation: CASRPSHGAYGYTF.